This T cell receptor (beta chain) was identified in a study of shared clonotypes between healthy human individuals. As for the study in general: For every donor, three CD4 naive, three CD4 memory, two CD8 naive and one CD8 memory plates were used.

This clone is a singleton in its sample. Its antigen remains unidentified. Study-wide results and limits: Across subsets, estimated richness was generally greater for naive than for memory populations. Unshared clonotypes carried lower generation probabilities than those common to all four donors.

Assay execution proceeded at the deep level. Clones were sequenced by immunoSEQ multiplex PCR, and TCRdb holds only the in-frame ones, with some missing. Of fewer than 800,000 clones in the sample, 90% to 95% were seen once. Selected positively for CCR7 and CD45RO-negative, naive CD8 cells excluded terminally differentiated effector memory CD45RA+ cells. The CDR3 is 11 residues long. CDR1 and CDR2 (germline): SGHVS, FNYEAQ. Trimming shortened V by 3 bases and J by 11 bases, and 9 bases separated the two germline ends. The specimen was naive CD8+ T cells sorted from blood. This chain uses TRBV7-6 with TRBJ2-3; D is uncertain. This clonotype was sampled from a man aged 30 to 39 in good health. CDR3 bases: TGTGCCAGCAGCTTGGGCTTGATGCAGTATTTT. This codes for CASSLGLMQYF.